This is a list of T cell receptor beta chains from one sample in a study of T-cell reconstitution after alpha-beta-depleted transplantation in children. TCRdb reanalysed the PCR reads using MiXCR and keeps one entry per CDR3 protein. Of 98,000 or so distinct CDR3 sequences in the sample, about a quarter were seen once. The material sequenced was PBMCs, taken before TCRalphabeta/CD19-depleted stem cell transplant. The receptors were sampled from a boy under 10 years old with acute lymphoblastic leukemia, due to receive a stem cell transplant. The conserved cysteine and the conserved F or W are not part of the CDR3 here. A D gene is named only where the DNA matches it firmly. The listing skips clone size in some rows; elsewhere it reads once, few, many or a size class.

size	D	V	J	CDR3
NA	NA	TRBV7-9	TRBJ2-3	ASSSTTDTDTQY
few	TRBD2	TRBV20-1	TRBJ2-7	SAGSGRAYEQY
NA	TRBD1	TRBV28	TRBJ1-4	ANSPLTGAGEKLF
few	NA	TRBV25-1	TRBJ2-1	ASRRRGINNEQF
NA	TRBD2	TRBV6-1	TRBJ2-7	ASSGGLAGAREQY
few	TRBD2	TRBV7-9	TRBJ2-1	ASSHGLAEPNEQF
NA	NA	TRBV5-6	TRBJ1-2	ASSPGQDGYT
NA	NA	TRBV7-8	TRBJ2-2	ASSRVVASGELF
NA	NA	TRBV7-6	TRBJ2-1	ASSLRKGGSEQF
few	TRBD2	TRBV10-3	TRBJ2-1	AISGGRGAYNEQF
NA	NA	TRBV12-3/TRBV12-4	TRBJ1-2	ASSTSRYGYT
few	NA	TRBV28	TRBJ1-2	ASSLPSQENLRGDYGYT
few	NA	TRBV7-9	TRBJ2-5	ASSPASVGTQY
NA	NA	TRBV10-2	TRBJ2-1	ASSEAGGAPYEQF
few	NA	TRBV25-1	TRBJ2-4	ASSEGRLAKNIQY
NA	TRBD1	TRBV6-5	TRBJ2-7	ASSVLRDSFNEQY
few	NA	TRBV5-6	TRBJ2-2	ASTPRWGGVELF
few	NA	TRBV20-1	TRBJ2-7	SASRDGYYEQY
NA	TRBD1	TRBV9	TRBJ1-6	ASSGQGRSPLH
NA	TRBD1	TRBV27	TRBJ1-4	ASSFSQGGEKLF
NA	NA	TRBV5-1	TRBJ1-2	ASSLAPTGYNYGYT
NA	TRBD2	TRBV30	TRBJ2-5	AWSKRGSETQY
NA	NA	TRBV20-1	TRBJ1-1	SAGAMNTEAF
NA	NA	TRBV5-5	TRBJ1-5	ASSYTGNSNQPQH
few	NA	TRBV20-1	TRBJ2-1	SAEDPFGGAYNEQF
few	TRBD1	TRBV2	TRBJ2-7	ASMGQSSYEQY
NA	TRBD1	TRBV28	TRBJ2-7	ASSFSNRGYEQY
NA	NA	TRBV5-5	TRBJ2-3	ASSILGGHSTDTQY
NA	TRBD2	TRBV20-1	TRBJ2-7	SAKRGLAARMYEQY
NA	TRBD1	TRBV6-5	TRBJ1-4	ASSTGQGLGEKLF
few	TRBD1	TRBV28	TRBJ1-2	ASKWTGGFYGYT
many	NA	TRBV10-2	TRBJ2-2	ASSVGDTGELF
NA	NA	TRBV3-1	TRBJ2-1	ASSRDWMNEQF
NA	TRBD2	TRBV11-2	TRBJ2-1	ASRETSGNEQF
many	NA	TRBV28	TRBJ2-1	ASSPNNEQF
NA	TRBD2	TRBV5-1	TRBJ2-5	ASSLGLAEGQETQY
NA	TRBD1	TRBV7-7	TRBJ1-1	ASSTDRDTEAF
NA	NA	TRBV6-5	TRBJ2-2	ASSKGTGELF
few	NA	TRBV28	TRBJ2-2	ASSSTTPANTGELF
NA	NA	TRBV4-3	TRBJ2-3	ASSQEFQRFADTQY
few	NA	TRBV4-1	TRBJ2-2	ASSQRMGELF
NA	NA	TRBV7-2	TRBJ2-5	ASSLEPRETQY
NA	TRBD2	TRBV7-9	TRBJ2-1	ASRYSASGINNEQF
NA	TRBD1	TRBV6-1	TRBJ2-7	ASSRKGQGAYEQY
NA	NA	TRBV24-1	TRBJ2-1	ATSARGPYNEQF
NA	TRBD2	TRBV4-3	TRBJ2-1	ASSQRIGTSGRSNEQF
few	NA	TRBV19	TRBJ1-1	ASSILGVNTEAF
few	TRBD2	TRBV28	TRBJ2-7	ASNSRLAEEQY